This note documents a single T cell receptor (beta chain) sequence. The PCR ran on 60 Vbeta and 13 Jbeta primers. The repertoire was sequenced with immunoSEQ multiplex PCR; TCRdb's copy has only in-frame clones and lacks some. The data contain approximately 150,000 clones, around 59% of them singletons. This record comes from a study of cytomegalovirus exposure and HLA in healthy donors. V was clipped by 0 bases and J by 2 bases, with 13 bases between them. Germline CDR1 reads SGHKS; CDR2 reads YYEKEE (reference sequence). The CDR3 is 16 residues long. The TCR comes from a male donor in good health and CMV-seronegative. What was sequenced was PBMCs. The rearrangement joins TRBV5-5 to TRBJ2-3, with D maybe TRBD2 (6 bases). The CDR3 is CASSLGDFGDTDTQYF. The CDR3 coding sequence is TGTGCCAGCAGCTTGGGGGACTTCGGGGACACAGATACGCAGTATTTT.